The 22 T cell receptor beta chains reported below all come from one sample, sequenced in a study of blood T cell repertoires in COVID-19. The method was immunoSEQ multiplex PCR; TCRdb's version includes in-frame clones alone and lacks a portion of them. The table records approximately 430,000 clones, roughly 89% of them present only once. Sequenced sample: peripheral blood. The receptor set was obtained from a woman aged 25-40 years with active or convalescent COVID-19.

This clone has only a few counts. The J gene is TRBJ1-2, the V gene TRBV2, with 10 bases fitting TRBD1. J was trimmed by 8 bases and V by 10 bases; bases with no gene match: 10. Germline V gene data show CDR1 as SNHLY and CDR2 as FYNNEI. The CDR3 length is 13 residues. The chain's CDR3 is CANPGQGFAGYTF. DNA for the CDR3: TGTGCCAACCCGGGACAGGGGTTCGCAGGCTACACCTTC.

The V call is TRBV2, the J call TRBJ1-1; 9 bases map to TRBD1. Trimming cost V 6 bases and J 3 bases; bases outside gene matches: 5. The CDR3 runs to 14 residues. Germline-derived CDR1 and CDR2 are SNHLY and FYNNEI. CDR3 nucleotide sequence: TGTGCCAGCAGCCGGGACAGGGATGACACTGAAGCTTTCTTT. This encodes CASSRDRDDTEAFF.

V gene TRBV19 combines with J gene TRBJ2-7, with D possibly being TRBD1 (6 bases). This CDR3 has 11 residues. Trimming cost V 9 bases and J 3 bases, with 9 bases left between them. Germline CDR1 is LNHDA and CDR2 is SQIVND (reference sequence). The CDR3 DNA reads TGTGCCAGCGGACAGAACTACGAGCAGTACTTC. Residues: CASGQNYEQYF.

For the CDR3, the DNA is TGCGCCAGCAGCTGGGCTAGCGGGAGTTCCGGGGAGCTGTTTTTT. Its translation is CASSWASGSSGELFF. The chain uses TRBV5-1 and TRBJ2-2; TRBD2 agrees at 10 bases. CDR3 length: 15 residues. Per the germline V gene, CDR1 is SGHRS and CDR2 is YFSETQ. Losses at the gene ends were 3 bases for V and 6 bases for J; bases not matched to a gene: 5.

The CDR3 loop is CASSPPSTGANVLTF. CDR3 DNA: TGTGCCAGCTCACCACCGTCCACTGGGGCCAACGTCCTGACTTTC. V gene TRBV18 combines with J gene TRBJ2-6; D not certain. Germline values: CDR1 KGHSH, CDR2 LQKENI. The CDR3 covers 15 residues. V was clipped by 0 bases and J by 2 bases, with 5 bases between them.

This chain links TRBV5-5 with TRBJ2-7; the D is unclear. This CDR3 is built from 12 residues. Trimming left V 4 bases short and J 3 bases short, with 8 bases between. The germline gives CDR1 SGHKS, CDR2 YYEKEE (reference sequence). Written as DNA, the CDR3 is TGTGCCAGCAGCCTAAATCACTACGAGCAGTACTTC. Protein sequence: CASSLNHYEQYF.

This clone was picked up one time. The V gene is TRBV7-9, the J gene TRBJ2-1, with D perhaps matching TRBD2 (6 bases). V lost 1 base to trimming and J lost 10 bases, with 8 bases between them. There are 12 residues in the CDR3. CDR1 SEHNR and CDR2 FQNEAQ come from the germline V gene (reference sequence). For the CDR3, the DNA is TGTGCCAGCAGCTTAGGGCTAGCGGAGCAGTTCTTC. Translating gives CASSLGLAEQFF.

The chain recombines TRBV5-1 with TRBJ1-2; 9 bases are a match to TRBD1. The ends lost 5 bases at V and 6 bases at J; junction bases unmatched: 14. Per germline, CDR1 SGHRS and CDR2 YFSETQ. This CDR3 has 16 amino acids. CDR3 amino acids: CASSGTGSSWGDGYTF. Here the CDR3 DNA reads TGCGCCAGCAGTGGGACAGGGTCCTCCTGGGGGGATGGCTACACCTTC. The full variable domain, with the rest looked up from reference TRBV5-1 and TRBJ1-2, is KAGVTQTPRYLIKTRGQQVTLSCSPISGHRSVSWYQQTPGQGLQFLFEYFSETQRNKGNFPGRFSGRQFSNSRSEMNVSTLELGDSALYLCASSGTGSSWGDGYTFGSGTRLTVV.

This clone was seen just once. CDR3 protein: CASRAASYNEQFF. The DNA for the CDR3 is TGTGCCAGCAGGGCGGCCTCCTACAATGAGCAGTTCTTC. The chain links TRBV14 to TRBJ2-1; D gene uncertain. Trimming took 6 bases from V and 0 from J, leaving 6 bases between them. CDR3 length: 13 residues. The germline gives CDR1 SGHDN, CDR2 FVKESK.

The chain recombines TRBV6-5 with TRBJ1-2, with D possibly being TRBD1 (5 bases). The V end lost 4 bases, the J end lost 2 bases, and 8 bases lay between the germline ends. The V gene's germline CDR1 is MNHEY and CDR2 SVGAGI. The CDR3 is 13 residues long. The CDR3 DNA reads as TGTGCCAGCAGTTCCGGACACAACTATGGCTACACCTTC. Translated: CASSSGHNYGYTF.

This clone occurred a few times. V usage is TRBV27 and J usage is TRBJ2-2; 8 nucleotides agree with TRBD2. The CDR3 sequence is 13 residues long. V was clipped by 8 bases and J by 6 bases; unmatched bases: 5. The germline V gene encodes CDR1 MNHEY and CDR2 SMNVEV (reference sequence). Written as DNA, the CDR3 is TGTGCCAGCCGGGGGGGTCCGGCCGGGGAGCTGTTTTTT. Encoded protein: CASRGGPAGELFF.

The chain joins TRBV15 to TRBJ2-3; perhaps TRBD2 as D (5 bases). Germline V gene sequence: CDR1 LNHNV, CDR2 YYDKDF (reference sequence). V was pared by 2 bases and J by 8 bases, with 8 bases between. CDR3 length: 12 residues. The CDR3 reads CATSRIEGTQYF. The CDR3 DNA reads as TGTGCCACCAGCAGAATTGAGGGTACGCAGTATTTT.

The rearrangement links TRBV5-1 to TRBJ2-3; TRBD1 is a possible D gene (6 bases). CDR1 and CDR2 from the germline V gene are SGHRS and YFSETQ. V lost 4 bases and J 2 bases, leaving 17 bases between the germline ends. The CDR3 contains 16 residues. In DNA form, the CDR3 reads TGCGCCAGCAGCCACCTGGGGGCAGCCTACACAGATACGCAGTATTTT. It specifies CASSHLGAAYTDTQYF.

The chain joins TRBV19 to TRBJ1-4, with a tentative D call TRBD1 (5 bases). CDR1 and CDR2 (germline): LNHDA, SQIVND (reference sequence). CDR3 length: 15 amino acids. Trimming took off 9 bases at V and 4 bases at J, with 18 bases between the two ends. The CDR3: CASRSSGWSNEKLFF. In nucleotides, the CDR3 is TGTGCCAGCAGATCTTCAGGGTGGAGTAATGAAAAACTGTTTTTT. The variable domain in full, with the rest retrieved from reference TRBV19 and TRBJ1-4, is DGGITQSPKYLFRKEGQNVTLSCEQNLNHDAMYWYRQDPGQGLRLIYYSQIVNDFQKGDIAEGYSVSREKKESFPLTVTSAQKNPTAFYLCASRSSGWSNEKLFFGSGTQLSVL.

CDR3 bases: TGTGCCAGCAGTCCAACAGGGCCCTACGAGCAGTACTTC. Amino acids: CASSPTGPYEQYF. The chain recombines TRBV6-1 with TRBJ2-7; possible D gene TRBD1, 6 bases. Germline lookup yields CDR1 MNHNS and CDR2 SASEGT. The CDR3 consists of 13 residues. Between the trimmed V and J ends, which lost 5 bases and 2 bases, there was a span of 10 bases.

V and J are TRBV2 and TRBJ2-5; TRBD2 matches at 14 bases. Germline loops: CDR1 SNHLY, CDR2 FYNNEI. Trimming cost V 10 bases and J 4 bases; bases outside gene matches: 2. There are 13 residues in the CDR3. The CDR3, as DNA: TGTGCCACCGGACTAGCGGGGGGAGAGACCCAGTACTTC. As protein: CATGLAGGETQYF.

The J gene is TRBJ2-6, the V gene TRBV3-1 (or the pseudogene TRBV3-2); D uncertain. In germline, CDR1 is LGHDT, CDR2 YNNKEL (reference sequence). Trimming cost V 7 bases and J 0 bases, with 13 bases left between them. The CDR3 is 16 amino acids. The CDR3: CASTPDISSGANVLTF. The CDR3 nucleotides are TGTGCCAGCACCCCAGATATTAGCTCTGGGGCCAACGTCCTGACTTTC.

The rearrangement links TRBV5-1 to TRBJ1-2; D is ambiguous. The V end lost 1 base, the J end lost 8 bases, and 12 bases lay between the germline ends. Germline V gives CDR1 SGHRS, CDR2 YFSETQ. The CDR3 sequence is 13 residues long. For the CDR3, the DNA is TGCGCCAGCAGCTTGAGTACAGTGAGCGGCTACACCTTC. This gives the protein CASSLSTVSGYTF.

The chain links TRBV6-5 to TRBJ1-2; TRBD1 matches 7 bases. CDR1 and CDR2 from the germline V gene are MNHEY and SVGAGI. The CDR3 loop spans 13 amino acids. V was clipped by 1 base and J by 4 bases; unmatched bases: 0. CDR3: CASSYYRGYGYTF. The CDR3 DNA reads as TGTGCCAGCAGTTACTACAGGGGCTATGGCTACACCTTC.

V is TRBV19 and J is TRBJ1-5; 8 bases line up with TRBD1. This CDR3 spans 16 amino acids. CDR1 is LNHDA and CDR2 is SQIVND in the germline V gene (reference sequence). Germline trimming cut 5 bases from V and 4 bases from J; bases unmatched to any gene: 10. The CDR3, as DNA: TGTGCCAGTAGTCCGGACAGGGCTCCCATTAATCAGCCCCAGCATTTT. Translation: CASSPDRAPINQPQHF.

This chain connects TRBV5-1 to TRBJ1-1, with 9 nucleotides matching TRBD1. The germline CDR1 and CDR2 sequences are SGHRS and YFSETQ. The CDR3 totals 14 residues. J was trimmed by 1 base and V by 3 bases; bases with no gene match: 1. CDR3 nucleotide sequence: TGCGCCAGCAGCTGGGGACAGGGGAACACTGAAGCTTTCTTT. It is translated as CASSWGQGNTEAFF.

In this sample, this clone turned up a few times. The V and J genes are TRBV5-4 and TRBJ1-1; 7 bases agree with TRBD1. Germline V gene lookup returns CDR1 SGHNT and CDR2 YYREEE (reference sequence). This CDR3 spans 16 amino acids. Unmatched junction bases numbered 9, after V lost 2 bases and J lost 2 bases. CDR3 sequence reads: CASSFVLGTANTEAFF. The CDR3 coding sequence is TGTGCCAGCAGCTTCGTTCTTGGGACAGCCAACACTGAAGCTTTCTTT. Together with reference TRBV5-4 and TRBJ1-1, the CDR3 gives the full variable domain: ETGVTQSPTHLIKTRGQQVTLRCSSQSGHNTVSWYQQALGQGPQFIFQYYREEENGRGNFPPRFSGLQFPNYSSELNVNALELDDSALYLCASSFVLGTANTEAFFGQGTRLTVV.